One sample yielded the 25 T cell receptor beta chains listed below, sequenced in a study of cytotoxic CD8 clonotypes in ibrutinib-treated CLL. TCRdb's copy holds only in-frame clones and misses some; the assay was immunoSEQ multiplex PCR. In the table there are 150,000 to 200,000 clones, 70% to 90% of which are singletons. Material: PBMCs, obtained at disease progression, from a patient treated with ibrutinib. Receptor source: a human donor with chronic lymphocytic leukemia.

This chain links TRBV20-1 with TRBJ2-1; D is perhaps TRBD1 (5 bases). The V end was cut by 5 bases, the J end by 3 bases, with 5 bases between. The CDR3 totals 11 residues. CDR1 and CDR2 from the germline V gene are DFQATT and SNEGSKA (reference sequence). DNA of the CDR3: TGCAGTGCTGACAGCTACAATGAGCAGTTCTTC. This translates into CSADSYNEQFF.

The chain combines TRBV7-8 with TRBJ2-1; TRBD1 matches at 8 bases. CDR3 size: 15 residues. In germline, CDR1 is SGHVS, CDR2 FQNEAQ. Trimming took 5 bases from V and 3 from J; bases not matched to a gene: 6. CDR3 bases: TGTGCCAGCAGCCGCGGACAGGGAATCTACAATGAGCAGTTCTTC. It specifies CASSRGQGIYNEQFF.

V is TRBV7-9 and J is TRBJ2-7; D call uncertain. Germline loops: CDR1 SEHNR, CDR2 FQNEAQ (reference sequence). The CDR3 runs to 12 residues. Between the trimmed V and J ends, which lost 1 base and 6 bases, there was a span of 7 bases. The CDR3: CASSLGQSEQYF. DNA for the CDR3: TGTGCCAGCAGCTTAGGGCAGAGCGAGCAGTACTTC.

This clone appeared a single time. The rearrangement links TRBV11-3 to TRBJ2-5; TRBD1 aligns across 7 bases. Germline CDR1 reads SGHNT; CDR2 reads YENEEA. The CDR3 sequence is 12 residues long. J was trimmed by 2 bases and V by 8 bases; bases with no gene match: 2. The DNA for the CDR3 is TGTGCCAGCGGGACAGCTCAAGAGACCCAGTACTTC. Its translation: CASGTAQETQYF.

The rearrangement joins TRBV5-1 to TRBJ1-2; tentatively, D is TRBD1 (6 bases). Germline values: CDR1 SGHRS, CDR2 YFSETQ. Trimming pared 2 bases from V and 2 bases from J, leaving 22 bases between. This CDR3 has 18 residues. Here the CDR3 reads CASSFPNISRGRNYGYTF. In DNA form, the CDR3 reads TGCGCCAGCAGCTTCCCGAATATCTCCAGGGGCCGAAACTATGGCTACACCTTC. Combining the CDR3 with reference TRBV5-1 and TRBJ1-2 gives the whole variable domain KAGVTQTPRYLIKTRGQQVTLSCSPISGHRSVSWYQQTPGQGLQFLFEYFSETQRNKGNFPGRFSGRQFSNSRSEMNVSTLELGDSALYLCASSFPNISRGRNYGYTFGSGTRLTVV.

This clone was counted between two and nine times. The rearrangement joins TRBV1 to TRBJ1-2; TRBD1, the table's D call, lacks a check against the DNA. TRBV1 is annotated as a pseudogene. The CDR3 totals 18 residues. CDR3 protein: CTSSYGQGVISPGDGYTF. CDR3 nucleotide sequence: TGCACCAGCAGTTATGGACAGGGGGTTATATCGCCCGGTGATGGCTACACCTTC.

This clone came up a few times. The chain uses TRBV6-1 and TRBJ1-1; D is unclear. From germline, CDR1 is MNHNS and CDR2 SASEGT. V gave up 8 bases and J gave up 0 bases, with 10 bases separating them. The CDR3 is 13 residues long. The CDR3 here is CASDTPLNTEAFF. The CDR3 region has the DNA TGTGCCAGCGACACACCATTGAACACTGAAGCTTTCTTT.

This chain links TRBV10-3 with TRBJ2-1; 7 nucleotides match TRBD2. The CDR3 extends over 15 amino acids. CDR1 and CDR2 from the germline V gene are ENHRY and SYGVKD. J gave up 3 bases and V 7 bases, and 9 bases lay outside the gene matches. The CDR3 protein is CAITGGGLGYNEQFF. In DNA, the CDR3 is TGTGCCATCACCGGGGGAGGGTTGGGCTACAATGAGCAGTTCTTC.

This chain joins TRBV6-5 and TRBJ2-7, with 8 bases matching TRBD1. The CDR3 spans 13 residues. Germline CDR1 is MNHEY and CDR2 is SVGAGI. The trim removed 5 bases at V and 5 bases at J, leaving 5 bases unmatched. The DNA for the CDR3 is TGTGCCAGCAGTCTGGACAGGGCAAACGAGCAGTACTTC. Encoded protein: CASSLDRANEQYF.

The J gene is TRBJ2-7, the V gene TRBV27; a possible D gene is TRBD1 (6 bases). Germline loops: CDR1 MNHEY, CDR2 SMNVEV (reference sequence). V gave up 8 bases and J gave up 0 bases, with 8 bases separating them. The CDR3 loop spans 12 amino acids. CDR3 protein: CASGGSSYEQYF. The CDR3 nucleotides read TGTGCCAGCGGGGGCAGCTCCTACGAGCAGTACTTC.

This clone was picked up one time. This CDR3 is CASSNSGFAYNEQFF. The DNA for the CDR3 is TGTGCCAGCAGTAATAGCGGATTCGCCTACAATGAGCAGTTCTTC. V usage is TRBV28 and J usage is TRBJ2-1; the D gene is possibly TRBD2 (6 bases). The germline gives CDR1 MDHEN, CDR2 SYDVKM. The CDR3 is 15 residues long. The V and J ends lost 5 bases and 2 bases respectively, with 13 bases between them.

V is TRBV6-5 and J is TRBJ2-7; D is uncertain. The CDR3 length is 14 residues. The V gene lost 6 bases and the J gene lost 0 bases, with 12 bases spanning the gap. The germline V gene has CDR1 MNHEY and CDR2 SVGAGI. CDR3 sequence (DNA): TGTGCCAGCAGGCTCGGCGGCCCCTCCTACGAGCAGTACTTC. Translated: CASRLGGPSYEQYF.

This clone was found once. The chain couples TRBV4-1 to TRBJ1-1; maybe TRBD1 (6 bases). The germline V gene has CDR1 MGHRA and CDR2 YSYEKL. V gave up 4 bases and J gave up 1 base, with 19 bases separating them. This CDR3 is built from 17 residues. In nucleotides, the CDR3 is TGCGCCAGCAGCCCAGGAAGGGGGGGGATTCGGAACACTGAAGCTTTCTTT. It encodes CASSPGRGGIRNTEAFF.

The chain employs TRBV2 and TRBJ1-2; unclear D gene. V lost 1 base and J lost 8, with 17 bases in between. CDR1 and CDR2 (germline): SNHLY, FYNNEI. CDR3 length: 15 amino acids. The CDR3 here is CASSEGGVPVRGYTF. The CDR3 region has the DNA TGTGCCAGCAGTGAAGGCGGGGTACCGGTTAGGGGCTACACCTTC. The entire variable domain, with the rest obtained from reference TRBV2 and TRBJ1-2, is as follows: EPEVTQTPSHQVTQMGQEVILRCVPISNHLYFYWYRQILGQKVEFLVSFYNNEISEKSEIFDDQFSVERPDGSNFTLKIRSTKLEDSAMYFCASSEGGVPVRGYTFGSGTRLTVV.

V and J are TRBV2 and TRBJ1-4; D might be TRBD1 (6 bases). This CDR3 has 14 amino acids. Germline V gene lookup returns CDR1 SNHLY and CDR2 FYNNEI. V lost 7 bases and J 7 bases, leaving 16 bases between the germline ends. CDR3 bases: TGTGCCAGCATTTACAGGGCCAGGGGTGAAAAACTGTTTTTT. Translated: CASIYRARGEKLFF.

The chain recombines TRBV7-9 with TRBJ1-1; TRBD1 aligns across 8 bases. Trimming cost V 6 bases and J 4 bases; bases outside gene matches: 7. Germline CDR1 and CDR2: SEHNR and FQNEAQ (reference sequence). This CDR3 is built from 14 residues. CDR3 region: CASRTTGEATEAFF. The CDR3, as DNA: TGTGCCAGCAGGACGACAGGGGAGGCCACTGAAGCTTTCTTT.

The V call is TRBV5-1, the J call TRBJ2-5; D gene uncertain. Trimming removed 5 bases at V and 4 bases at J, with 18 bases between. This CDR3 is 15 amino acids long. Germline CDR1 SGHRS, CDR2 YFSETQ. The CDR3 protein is CASSSATLKGETQYF. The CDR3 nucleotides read TGCGCCAGCAGTTCGGCTACCTTAAAAGGAGAGACCCAGTACTTC.

CDR3 DNA: TGTGCCAACCTAAAGGACGGCTATCAGCCCCAGCATTTT. Its protein is CANLKDGYQPQHF. The V call is TRBV30, the J call TRBJ1-5; no definite D call. The CDR3 sequence is 13 residues long. V lost 8 bases to trimming and J lost 5 bases, with 16 bases between them. CDR1 and CDR2 (germline): GTSNPN, SVGIG (reference sequence).

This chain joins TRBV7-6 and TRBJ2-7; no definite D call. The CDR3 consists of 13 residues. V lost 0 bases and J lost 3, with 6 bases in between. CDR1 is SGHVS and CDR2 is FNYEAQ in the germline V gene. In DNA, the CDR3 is TGTGCCAGCAGCTTAGCCGAGATCTACGAGCAGTACTTC. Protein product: CASSLAEIYEQYF.

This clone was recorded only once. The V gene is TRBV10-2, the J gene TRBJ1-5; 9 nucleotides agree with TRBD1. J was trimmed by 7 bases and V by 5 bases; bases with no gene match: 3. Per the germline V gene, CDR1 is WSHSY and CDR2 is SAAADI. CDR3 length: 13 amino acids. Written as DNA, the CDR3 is TGCGCCAGCAGTTGGACAGGGGACCAGCCCCAGCATTTT. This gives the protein CASSWTGDQPQHF.

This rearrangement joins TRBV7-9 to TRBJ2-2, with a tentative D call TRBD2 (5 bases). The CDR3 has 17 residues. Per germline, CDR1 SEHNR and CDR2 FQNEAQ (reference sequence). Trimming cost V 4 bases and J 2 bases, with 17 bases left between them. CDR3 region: CASSSRIDGVNTGELFF. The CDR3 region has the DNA TGTGCCAGCAGCTCCCGTATCGACGGGGTAAACACCGGGGAGCTGTTTTTT.

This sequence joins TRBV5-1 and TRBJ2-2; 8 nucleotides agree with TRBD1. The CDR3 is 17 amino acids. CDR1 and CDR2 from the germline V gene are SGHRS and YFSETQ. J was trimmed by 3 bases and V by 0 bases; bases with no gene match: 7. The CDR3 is CASSLGKTGVDTGELFF. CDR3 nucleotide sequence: TGCGCCAGCAGCTTGGGCAAGACAGGGGTGGACACCGGGGAGCTGTTTTTT.

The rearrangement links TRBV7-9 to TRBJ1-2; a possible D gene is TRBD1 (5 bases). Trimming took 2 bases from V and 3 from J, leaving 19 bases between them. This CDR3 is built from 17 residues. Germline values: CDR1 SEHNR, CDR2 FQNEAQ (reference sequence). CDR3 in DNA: TGTGCCAGCAGCTTATCCCGGGGGACTCACCGTGACTATGGCTACACCTTC. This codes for CASSLSRGTHRDYGYTF.

In DNA, the CDR3 is TGTGCCAGCAGCGATAACAGGGGTTCCTACGAGCAGTACTTC. Its translation is CASSDNRGSYEQYF. V gene TRBV5-4 combines with J gene TRBJ2-7; 7 positions match TRBD1. Germline CDR1 SGHNT, CDR2 YYREEE (reference sequence). J lost 1 base, V lost 4 bases, and 5 bases had no gene match. The CDR3 runs 14 residues.

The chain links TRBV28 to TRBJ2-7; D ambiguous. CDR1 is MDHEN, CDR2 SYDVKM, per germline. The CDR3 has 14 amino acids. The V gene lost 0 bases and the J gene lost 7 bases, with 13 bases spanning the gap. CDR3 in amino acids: CASSLWAPSLEQYF. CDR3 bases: TGTGCCAGCAGTTTATGGGCCCCCTCGCTAGAGCAGTACTTC.